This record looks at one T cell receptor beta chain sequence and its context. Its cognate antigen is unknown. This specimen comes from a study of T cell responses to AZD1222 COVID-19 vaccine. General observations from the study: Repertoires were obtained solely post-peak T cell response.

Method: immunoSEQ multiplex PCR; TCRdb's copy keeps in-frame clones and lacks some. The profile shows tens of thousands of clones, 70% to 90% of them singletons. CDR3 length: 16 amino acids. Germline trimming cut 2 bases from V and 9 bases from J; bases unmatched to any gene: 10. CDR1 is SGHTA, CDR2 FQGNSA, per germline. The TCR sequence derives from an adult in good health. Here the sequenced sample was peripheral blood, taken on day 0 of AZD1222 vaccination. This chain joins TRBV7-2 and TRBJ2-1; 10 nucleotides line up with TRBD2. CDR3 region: CASSLKSGRVYFEQFF. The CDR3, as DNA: TGTGCCAGCAGCTTAAAAAGCGGGAGGGTTTACTTTGAGCAGTTCTTC. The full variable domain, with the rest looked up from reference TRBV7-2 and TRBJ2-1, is GAGVSQSPSNKVTEKGKDVELRCDPISGHTALYWYRQSLGQGLEFLIYFQGNSAPDKSGLPSDRFSAERTGGSVSTLTIQRTQQEDSAVYLCASSLKSGRVYFEQFFGPGTRLTVL.